The clone carrying this TCR beta chain was found once. Its cognate antigen is unknown. cDNA libraries for TCR beta contained unique molecular identifiers. Using its own MiXCR run on the PCR reads, TCRdb lists one record per CDR3 protein. Among roughly 540,000 distinct CDR3 sequences, roughly 34% were seen once, and the ten largest hold roughly 6%. The sample belongs to a study of post-analysis software for immune sequencing data. Overall study: There were relapsing-remitting, secondary progressive and progressive-relapsing multiple sclerosis among the disease courses included.

From germline, CDR1 is LGHNA and CDR2 YNFKEQ. The ends were cut back, 2 bases at V and 6 bases at J, with 18 bases in the middle. The CDR3 has 16 amino acids. Overall study findings and caveats: Multiple sclerosis patients had significantly lower normalized Chao1 diversity than controls. The study found TRBV5-6, TRBV5-1 and TRBV20-1 among five TRBV segments more frequent in patients than controls.

The chain employs TRBV4-2 and TRBJ2-3; the D gene is possibly TRBD2 (6 bases). This receptor was identified in a girl aged 2 to 17 with multiple sclerosis. Sequencing used blood. CDR3 sequence reads: CASSQQGTPSSDTQYF. DNA of the CDR3: TGTGCCAGCAGCCAACAAGGGACTCCCTCGTCTGATACGCAGTATTTT.